This T cell receptor beta chain derives from a study of shared clonotypes between healthy human individuals. The naive CD8 subset, CD45RO-negative cells positively selected for CCR7, excluded terminally differentiated effector memory CD45RA+ cells. Healthy adults negative for HIV, lacking recent acute infections or vaccinations, served as donors. Whole-study findings and limits: In several donors, about 5% of naive CD4 clonotypes appeared in common. The four-donor shared clonotypes exceeded non-shared clonotypes in generation probability, with non-shared ones scoring lower.

CDR3 size: 14 residues. The V and J ends lost 5 bases and 8 bases respectively, with 17 bases between them. Germline assignment: CDR1 SGHVS and CDR2 FNYEAQ. With regard to this clone: What it binds is unknown.

The data were produced by immunoSEQ multiplex PCR, yet TCRdb's version contains in-frame clones alone and is incomplete. This sample carries hundreds of thousands of clones, 95% to 97% of them seen once, and the ten largest clones take about 0.22%. This clonotype was sampled from a man between 25 and 39 years old in good health. The sample was naive CD8+ T cells sorted from blood. The chain combines TRBV7-6 with TRBJ2-3, with a weak D call TRBD2 (6 bases). CDR3 sequence: CASSGDSDFGTQYF. The DNA of the CDR3 is TGTGCCAGCAGCGGGGACTCTGATTTCGGTACGCAGTATTTT. Full variable domain (rest looked up from reference TRBV7-6 and TRBJ2-3): GAGVSQSPRYKVTKRGQDVALRCDPISGHVSLYWYRQALGQGPEFLTYFNYEAQQDKSGLPNDRFSAERPEGSISTLTIQRTEQRDSAMYRCASSGDSDFGTQYFGPGTRLTVL.